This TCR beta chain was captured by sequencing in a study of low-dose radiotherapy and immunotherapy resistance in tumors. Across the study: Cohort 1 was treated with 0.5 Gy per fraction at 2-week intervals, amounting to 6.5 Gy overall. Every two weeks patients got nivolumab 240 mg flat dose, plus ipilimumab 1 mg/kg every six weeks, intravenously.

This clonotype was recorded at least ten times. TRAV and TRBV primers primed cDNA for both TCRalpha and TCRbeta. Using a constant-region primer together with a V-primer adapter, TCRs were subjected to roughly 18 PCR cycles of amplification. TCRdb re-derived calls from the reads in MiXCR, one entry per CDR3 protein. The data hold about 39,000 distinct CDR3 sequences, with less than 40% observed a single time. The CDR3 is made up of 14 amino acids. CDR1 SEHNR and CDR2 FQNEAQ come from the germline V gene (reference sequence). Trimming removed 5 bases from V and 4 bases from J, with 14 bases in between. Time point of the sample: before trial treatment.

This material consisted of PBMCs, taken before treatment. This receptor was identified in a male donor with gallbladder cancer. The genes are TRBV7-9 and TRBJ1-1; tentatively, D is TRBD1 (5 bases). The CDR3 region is CASSPYGQGTEAFF. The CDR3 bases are TGTGCCAGCAGCCCATACGGGCAGGGCACTGAAGCTTTCTTT.